The clone carrying this T cell receptor (beta chain) was observed many times. As yet, its antigen is unknown. The V end lost 3 bases, the J end lost 5 bases, and 14 bases lay between the germline ends. This CDR3 has 16 amino acids. CDR1 and CDR2 (germline): MNHEY, SMNVEV (reference sequence). This specimen comes from a study of glioma-infiltrating T cells. Study-wide results and caveats: Tissue-blood divergence was below expectation in non-neoplastic patients, above in gliomas.

The iRepertoire nested amplicon-rescue multiplex PCR amplified TCR alpha and beta CDR3s from RNA. Tissue mRNA or PBMC total RNA, roughly 85-450 ng, went into one-step reverse transcription and amplification. Each CDR3 protein is one row after TCRdb ran MiXCR on the multiplex PCR reads. The data hold 100,000 to 150,000 distinct CDR3 sequences, with 24% observed a single time. The clonotype was recovered from a human donor with low-grade glioma or glioblastoma, undergoing nonglioma brain surgery, or in good health (not recorded which). This chain joins TRBV27 and TRBJ1-6; TRBD1 is a possible D gene (5 bases). Sequencing was carried out using glioma tissue, nonneoplastic brain tissue, or PBMCs (not recorded which). The CDR3 DNA reads as TGTGCCAGCAGTTTTATGGGACGGTGGGATAATTCACCCCTCCACTTT. It translates to CASSFMGRWDNSPLHF.